This T cell receptor (beta chain) stems from a study of CD8 T cells in ankylosing spondylitis. Study-level results: Made up of eight highly homologous variants, a TCR beta motif appeared characteristic of ankylosing spondylitis blood. Past research had described some motif variants in reactive arthritis synovial fluid and blood. Disease-linked clones bore a CD8+ phenotype, appearing relatively rarely in peripheral blood. Disease-linked clones reportedly concentrated significantly in matched ankylosing spondylitis synovial fluid.

On this clonotype: No antigen is known for it.

Trimming removed 1 base from V and 7 bases from J, with 14 bases in between. Per the germline V gene, CDR1 is SGHDT and CDR2 is YYEEEE. The CDR3 contains 14 residues. Construction of TCR beta libraries was performed using quantitative 5'-RACE with molecular barcodes. Via MiXCR, TCRdb re-called the 5' RACE reads, giving one row per CDR3 protein. The top ten clones hold about a sixth of a sample with roughly 400,000 distinct CDR3 sequences, around 22% of them seen once. Input material: blood, either unsorted or a sorted T cell fraction (not recorded which). This clonotype originated in a male donor with ankylosing spondylitis. J is TRBJ1-1 and V is TRBV5-6; D gene uncertain. DNA for the CDR3: TGTGCCAGCAGCTTGTATTGGGCAGGCAGTGAAGCTTTCTTT. It is translated as CASSLYWAGSEAFF.